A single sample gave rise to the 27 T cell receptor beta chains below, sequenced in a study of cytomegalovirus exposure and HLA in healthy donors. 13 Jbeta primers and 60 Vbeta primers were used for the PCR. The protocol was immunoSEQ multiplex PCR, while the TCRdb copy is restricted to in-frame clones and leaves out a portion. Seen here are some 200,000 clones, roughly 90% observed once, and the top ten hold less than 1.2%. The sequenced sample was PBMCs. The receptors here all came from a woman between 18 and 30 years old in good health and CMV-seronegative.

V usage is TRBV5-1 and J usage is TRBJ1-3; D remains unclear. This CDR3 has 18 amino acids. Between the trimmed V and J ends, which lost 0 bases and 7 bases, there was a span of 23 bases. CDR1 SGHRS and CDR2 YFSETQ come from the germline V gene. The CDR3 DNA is TGCGCCAGCAGCTTGGCCAAAGGAAGACCCCAGATGGGCAACACCATATATTTT. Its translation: CASSLAKGRPQMGNTIYF.

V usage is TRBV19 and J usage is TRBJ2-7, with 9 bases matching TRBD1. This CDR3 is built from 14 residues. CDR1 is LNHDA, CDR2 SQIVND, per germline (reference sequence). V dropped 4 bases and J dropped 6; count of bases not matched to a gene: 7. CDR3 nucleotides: TGTGCCAGTAGTACACGGGACAGGGTGGCCGAGCAGTACTTC. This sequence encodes CASSTRDRVAEQYF.

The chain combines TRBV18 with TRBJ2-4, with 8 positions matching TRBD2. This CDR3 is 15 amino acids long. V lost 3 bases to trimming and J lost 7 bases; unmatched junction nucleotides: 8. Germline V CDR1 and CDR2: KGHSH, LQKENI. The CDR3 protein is CASSPAPGLGNIQYF. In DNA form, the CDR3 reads TGTGCCAGCTCACCCGCGCCGGGACTAGGGAACATTCAGTACTTC. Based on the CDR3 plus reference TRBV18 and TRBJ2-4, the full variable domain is NAGVMQNPRHLVRRRGQEARLRCSPMKGHSHVYWYRQLPEEGLKFMVYLQKENIIDESGMPKERFSAEFPKEGPSILRIQQVVRGDSAAYFCASSPAPGLGNIQYFGAGTRLSVL.

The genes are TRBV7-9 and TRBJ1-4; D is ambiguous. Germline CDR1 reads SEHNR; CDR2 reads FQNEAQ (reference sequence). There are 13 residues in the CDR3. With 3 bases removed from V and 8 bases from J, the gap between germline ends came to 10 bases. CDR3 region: CASSFGGVEKLFF. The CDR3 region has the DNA TGTGCCAGCAGCTTCGGCGGGGTGGAAAAACTGTTTTTT. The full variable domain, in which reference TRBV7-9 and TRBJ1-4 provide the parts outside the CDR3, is DTGVSQNPRHKITKRGQNVTFRCDPISEHNRLYWYRQTLGQGPEFLTYFQNEAQLEKSRLLSDRFSAERPKGSFSTLEIQRTEQGDSAMYLCASSFGGVEKLFFGSGTQLSVL.

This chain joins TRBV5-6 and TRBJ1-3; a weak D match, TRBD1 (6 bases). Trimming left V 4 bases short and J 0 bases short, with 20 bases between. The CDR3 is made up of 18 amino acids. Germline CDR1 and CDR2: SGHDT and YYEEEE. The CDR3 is CASSPGSRGRLSGNTIYF. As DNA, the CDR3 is TGTGCCAGCAGCCCTGGGAGCAGGGGCCGGCTCTCTGGAAACACCATATATTTT.

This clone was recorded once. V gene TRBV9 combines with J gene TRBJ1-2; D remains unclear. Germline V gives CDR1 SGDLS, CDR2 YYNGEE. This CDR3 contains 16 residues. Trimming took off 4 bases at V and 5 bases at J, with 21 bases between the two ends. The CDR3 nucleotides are TGTGCCAGCAGCACCCGGTCTGGGGAGGGTGCGTATGGCTACACCTTC. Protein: CASSTRSGEGAYGYTF.

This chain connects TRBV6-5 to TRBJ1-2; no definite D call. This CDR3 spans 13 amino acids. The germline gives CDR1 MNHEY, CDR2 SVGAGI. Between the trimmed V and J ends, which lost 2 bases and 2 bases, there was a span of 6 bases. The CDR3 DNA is TGTGCCAGCAGTTACCTCCAGAACTATGGCTACACCTTC. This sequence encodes CASSYLQNYGYTF.

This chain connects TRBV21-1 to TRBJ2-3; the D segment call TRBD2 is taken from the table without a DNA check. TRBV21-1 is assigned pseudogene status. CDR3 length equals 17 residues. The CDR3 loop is CASSPSGKRGGTDTQYF. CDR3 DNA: TGTGCCAGCAGCCCCAGCGGGAAAAGGGGGGGCACAGATACGCAGTATTTT.

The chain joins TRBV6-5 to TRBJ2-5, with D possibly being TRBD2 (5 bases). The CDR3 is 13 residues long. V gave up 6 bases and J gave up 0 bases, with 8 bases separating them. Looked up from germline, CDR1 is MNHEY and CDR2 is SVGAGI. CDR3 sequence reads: CASSRGNQETQYF. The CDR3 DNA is TGTGCCAGCAGCAGAGGGAACCAAGAGACCCAGTACTTC.

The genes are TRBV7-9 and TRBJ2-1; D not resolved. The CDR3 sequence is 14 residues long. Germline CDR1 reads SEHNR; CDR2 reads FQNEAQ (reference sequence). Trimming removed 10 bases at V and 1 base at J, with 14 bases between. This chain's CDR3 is CANDRLESYNEQFF. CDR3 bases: TGTGCCAACGATCGGCTAGAGTCCTACAATGAGCAGTTCTTC.

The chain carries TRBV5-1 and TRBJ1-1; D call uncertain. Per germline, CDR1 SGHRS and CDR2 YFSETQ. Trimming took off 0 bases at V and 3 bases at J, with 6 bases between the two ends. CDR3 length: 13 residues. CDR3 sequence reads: CASSLERDTEAFF. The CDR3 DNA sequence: TGCGCCAGCAGCTTGGAACGGGACACTGAAGCTTTCTTT.

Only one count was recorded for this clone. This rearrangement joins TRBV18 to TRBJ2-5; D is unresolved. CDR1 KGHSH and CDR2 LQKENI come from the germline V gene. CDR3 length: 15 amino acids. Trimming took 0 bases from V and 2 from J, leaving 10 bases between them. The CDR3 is CASSPPTGMQETQYF. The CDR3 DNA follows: TGTGCCAGCTCACCACCGACGGGTATGCAAGAGACCCAGTACTTC. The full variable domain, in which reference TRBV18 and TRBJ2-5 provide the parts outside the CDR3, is NAGVMQNPRHLVRRRGQEARLRCSPMKGHSHVYWYRQLPEEGLKFMVYLQKENIIDESGMPKERFSAEFPKEGPSILRIQQVVRGDSAAYFCASSPPTGMQETQYFGPGTRLLVL.

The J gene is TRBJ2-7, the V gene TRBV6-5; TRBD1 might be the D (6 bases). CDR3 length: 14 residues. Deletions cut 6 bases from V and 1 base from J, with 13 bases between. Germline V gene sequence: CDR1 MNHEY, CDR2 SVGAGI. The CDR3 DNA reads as TGTGCCAGCAGAAGAGACAGGCCATCCTACGAGCAGTACTTC. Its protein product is CASRRDRPSYEQYF.

The chain's CDR3 is CASSLDRGTYNEQFF. The CDR3 DNA reads TGTGCCAGCAGTCTGGACAGGGGAACCTACAATGAGCAGTTCTTC. The chain links TRBV6-5 to TRBJ2-1; 9 bases line up with TRBD1. Trimming removed 5 bases from V and 2 bases from J; junction bases left unmatched: 4. The CDR3 length is 15 residues. The germline CDR1 and CDR2 sequences are MNHEY and SVGAGI.

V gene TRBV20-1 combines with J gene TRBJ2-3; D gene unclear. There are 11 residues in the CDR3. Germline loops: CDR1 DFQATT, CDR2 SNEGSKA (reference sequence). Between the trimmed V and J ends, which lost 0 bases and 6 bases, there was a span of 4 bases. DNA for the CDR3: TGCAGTGCTAGAGACGTGGATACGCAGTATTTT. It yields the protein CSARDVDTQYF.

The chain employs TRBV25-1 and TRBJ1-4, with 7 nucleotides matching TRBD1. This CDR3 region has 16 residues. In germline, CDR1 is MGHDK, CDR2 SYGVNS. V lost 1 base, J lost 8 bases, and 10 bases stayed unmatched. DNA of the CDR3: TGTGCCAGCAGTGAATTTGGTTACAGGGGACGCGAAAAACTGTTTTTT. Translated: CASSEFGYRGREKLFF.

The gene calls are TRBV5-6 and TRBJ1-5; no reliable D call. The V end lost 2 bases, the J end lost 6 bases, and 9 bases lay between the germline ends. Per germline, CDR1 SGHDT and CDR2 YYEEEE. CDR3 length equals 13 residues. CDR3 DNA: TGTGCCAGCAGCTTACGGGGAAGTCAGCCCCAGCATTTT. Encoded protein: CASSLRGSQPQHF.

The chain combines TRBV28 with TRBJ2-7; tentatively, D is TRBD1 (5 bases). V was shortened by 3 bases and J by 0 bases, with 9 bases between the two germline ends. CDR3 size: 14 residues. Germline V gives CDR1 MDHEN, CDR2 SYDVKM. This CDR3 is CASSFIGVSYEQYF. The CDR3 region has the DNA TGTGCCAGCAGTTTTATAGGGGTCTCCTACGAGCAGTACTTC.

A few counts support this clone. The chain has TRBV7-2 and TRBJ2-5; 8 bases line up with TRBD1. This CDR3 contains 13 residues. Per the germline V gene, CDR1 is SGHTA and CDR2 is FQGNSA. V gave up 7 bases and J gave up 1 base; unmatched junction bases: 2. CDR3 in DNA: TGTGCCAGCACGACAGGGGTCCAAGAGACCCAGTACTTC. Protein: CASTTGVQETQYF.

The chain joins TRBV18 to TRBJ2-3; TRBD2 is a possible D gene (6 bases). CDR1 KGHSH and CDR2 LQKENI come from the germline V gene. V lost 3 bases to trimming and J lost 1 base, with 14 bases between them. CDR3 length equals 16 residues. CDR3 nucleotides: TGTGCCAGCTCACCTAAGAGGAGGGGAGGCACAGATACGCAGTATTTT. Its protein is CASSPKRRGGTDTQYF. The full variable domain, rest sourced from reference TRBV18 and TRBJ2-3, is NAGVMQNPRHLVRRRGQEARLRCSPMKGHSHVYWYRQLPEEGLKFMVYLQKENIIDESGMPKERFSAEFPKEGPSILRIQQVVRGDSAAYFCASSPKRRGGTDTQYFGPGTRLTVL.

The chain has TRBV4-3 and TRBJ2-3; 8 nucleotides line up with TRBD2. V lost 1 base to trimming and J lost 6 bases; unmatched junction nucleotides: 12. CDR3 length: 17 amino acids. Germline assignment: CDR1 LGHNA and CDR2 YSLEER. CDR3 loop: CASSQVPWREVSDTQYF. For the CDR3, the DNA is TGCGCCAGCAGCCAAGTCCCCTGGCGGGAGGTGTCGGATACGCAGTATTTT.

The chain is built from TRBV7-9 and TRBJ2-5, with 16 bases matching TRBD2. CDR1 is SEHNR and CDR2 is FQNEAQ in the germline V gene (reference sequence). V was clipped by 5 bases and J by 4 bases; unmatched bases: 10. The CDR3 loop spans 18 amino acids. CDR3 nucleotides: TGTGCCAGCAGCACCGGGACTAGCGGGAGGGCCTTTTTAGAGACCCAGTACTTC. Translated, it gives CASSTGTSGRAFLETQYF.

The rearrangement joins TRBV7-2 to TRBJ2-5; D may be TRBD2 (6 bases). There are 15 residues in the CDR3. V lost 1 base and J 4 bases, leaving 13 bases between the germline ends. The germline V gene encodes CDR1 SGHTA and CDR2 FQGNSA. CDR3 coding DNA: TGTGCCAGCAGCTTAGGGGGACTTAGTCGAGAGACCCAGTACTTC. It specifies CASSLGGLSRETQYF.

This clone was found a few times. The CDR3 is CASSLFCVTYETETQYF. Here the CDR3 DNA reads TGTGCCAGTAGTTTGTTTTGTGTGACTTACGAGACAGAGACCCAGTACTTC. V gene TRBV19 combines with J gene TRBJ2-5, with D unclear. Germline V gene lookup returns CDR1 LNHDA and CDR2 SQIVND (reference sequence). Trimming shortened V by 5 bases and J by 4 bases, and 23 bases separated the two germline ends. CDR3 length: 17 amino acids.

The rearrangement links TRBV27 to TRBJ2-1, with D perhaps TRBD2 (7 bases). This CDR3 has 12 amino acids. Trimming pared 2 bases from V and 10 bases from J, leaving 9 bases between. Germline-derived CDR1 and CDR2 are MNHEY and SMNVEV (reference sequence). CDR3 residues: CASSLRGAEQFF. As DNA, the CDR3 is TGTGCCAGCAGTTTACGGGGGGCCGAGCAGTTCTTC.

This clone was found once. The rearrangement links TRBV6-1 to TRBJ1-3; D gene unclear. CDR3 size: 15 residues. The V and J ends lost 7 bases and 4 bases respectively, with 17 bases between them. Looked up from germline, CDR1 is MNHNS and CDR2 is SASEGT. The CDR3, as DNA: TGTGCCAGCACCCGAGGCGTGGGAGCGGGAAACACCATATATTTT. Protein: CASTRGVGAGNTIYF.

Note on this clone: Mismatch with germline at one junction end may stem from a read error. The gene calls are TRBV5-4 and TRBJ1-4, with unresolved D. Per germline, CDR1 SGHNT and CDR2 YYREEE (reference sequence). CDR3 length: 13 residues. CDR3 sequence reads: CASSPSETEKLFF. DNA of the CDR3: TGTGCCAGCAGCCCGTCAGAGACTGAAAAATTGTTTTTT.